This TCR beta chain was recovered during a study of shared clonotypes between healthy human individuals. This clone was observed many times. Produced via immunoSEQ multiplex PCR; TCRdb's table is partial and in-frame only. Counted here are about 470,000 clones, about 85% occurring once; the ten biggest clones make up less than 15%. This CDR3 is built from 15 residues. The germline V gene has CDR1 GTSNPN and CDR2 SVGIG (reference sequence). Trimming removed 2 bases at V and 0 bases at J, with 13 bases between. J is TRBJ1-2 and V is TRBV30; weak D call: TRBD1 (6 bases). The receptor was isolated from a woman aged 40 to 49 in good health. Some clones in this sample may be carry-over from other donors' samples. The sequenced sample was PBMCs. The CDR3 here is CAWSFLGGANYGYTF. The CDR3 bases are TGTGCCTGGAGTTTTTTGGGGGGCGCTAACTATGGCTACACCTTC.